This T cell receptor beta chain is from a study of blood T cell repertoires in COVID-19. Whole-study context: Nucleic acid was either cDNA or gDNA, and it came from T cells, B-cell-depleted T cells, or PBMCs.

Only in-frame clones appear in the TCRdb table, and some are missing; sequencing was by immunoSEQ multiplex PCR. There are around 120,000 clones in the sample; 85% to 90% occur only once, and 25% to 30% lies in the top ten. The CDR3 has 15 amino acids. Germline CDR1 and CDR2: SGHNT and YYREEE (reference sequence). V dropped 5 bases and J dropped 1 base, with 16 bases sitting between them. The chain is built from TRBV5-4 and TRBJ2-7; no reliable D call. The clonotype was recovered from a woman aged 70 to 79 with acute or convalescent COVID-19. Sequenced: peripheral blood. Written as DNA, the CDR3 is TGTGCCAGCAGTTCCCCCCCCGGGTCATCCTACGAGCAGTACTTC. It is translated as CASSSPPGSSYEQYF.